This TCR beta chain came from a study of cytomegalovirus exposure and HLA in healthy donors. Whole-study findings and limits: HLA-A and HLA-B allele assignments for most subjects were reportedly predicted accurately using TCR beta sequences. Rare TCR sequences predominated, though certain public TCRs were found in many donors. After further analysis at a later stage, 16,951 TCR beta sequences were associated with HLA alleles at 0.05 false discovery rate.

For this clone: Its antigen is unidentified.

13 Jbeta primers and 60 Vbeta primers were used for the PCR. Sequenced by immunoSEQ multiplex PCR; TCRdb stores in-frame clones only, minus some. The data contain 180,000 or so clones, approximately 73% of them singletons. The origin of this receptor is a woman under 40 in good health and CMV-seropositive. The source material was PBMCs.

The CDR3 loop is CASRGQGGYGYTF. The CDR3 bases are TGTGCCAGCAGGGGACAGGGAGGCTATGGCTACACCTTC. This chain joins TRBV28 and TRBJ1-2; 9 bases align to TRBD1. J gave up 4 bases and V 6 bases, and 3 bases lay outside the gene matches. The CDR3 runs to 13 residues. Germline V lookup: CDR1 MDHEN, CDR2 SYDVKM.